The rows below give T cell receptor beta chains drawn from one sample of a study of graft-versus-host responses after intestinal transplantation. No antigen is known for these receptors. Here immunoSEQ multiplex PCR was the method, and the copy in TCRdb shows in-frame clones only, minus some. The data show about 120,000 clones, approximately 96% seen once. The sample was unstimulated CD8+ T cells sorted from spleen or lymph node cells, taken before intestinal transplant. The receptor source for this set is a human donor who received an intestinal transplant. Each CDR3 is given with its conserved first and last residue. The D gene is left open where the match is weak. Where a row states a size, it is once, few, many or the class of an expanded clone; other rows omit it.

J gene: TRBJ2-3
clone size: -
D gene: TRBD1
V gene: TRBV9
CDR3 protein: CASSPDRADTQYF
CDR3 DNA: TGTGCCAGCAGCCCTGACAGGGCAGATACGCAGTATTTT

J gene: TRBJ2-5
clone size: -
D gene: -
V gene: TRBV7-9
CDR3 protein: CASSAILGRQETQYF
CDR3 DNA: TGTGCCAGCAGCGCCATCTTGGGACGGCAAGAGACCCAGTACTTC

J gene: TRBJ2-7
clone size: once
D gene: TRBD2
V gene: TRBV6-5
CDR3 protein: CASSGGISYEQYF
CDR3 DNA: TGTGCCTCCAGCGGGGGTATCAGCTACGAGCAGTACTTC

J gene: TRBJ2-7
clone size: -
D gene: -
V gene: TRBV6-4
CDR3 protein: CASSEGSGAYEQYF
CDR3 DNA: TGTGCCAGCAGTGAGGGGAGCGGTGCCTACGAGCAGTACTTC

J gene: TRBJ2-7
clone size: -
D gene: -
V gene: TRBV11-2
CDR3 protein: CASSLGTSSYEQYF
CDR3 DNA: TGTGCCAGCAGTTTAGGGACCAGCTCCTACGAGCAGTACTTC

J gene: TRBJ1-2
clone size: -
D gene: -
V gene: TRBV27
CDR3 protein: CASSLSSPNYGYTF
CDR3 DNA: TGTGCCAGCAGTTTATCGAGCCCTAACTATGGCTACACCTTC

J gene: TRBJ1-1
clone size: -
D gene: -
V gene: TRBV7-9
CDR3 protein: CARSLDLQIGGNTEAFF
CDR3 DNA: TGTGCCCGCAGCTTAGACCTCCAAATTGGGGGAAACACTGAAGCTTTCTTT

J gene: TRBJ2-1
clone size: -
D gene: TRBD1
V gene: TRBV30
CDR3 protein: CAWSPGQGGEQFF
CDR3 DNA: TGTGCCTGGAGTCCGGGACAGGGCGGTGAGCAGTTCTTC

J gene: TRBJ2-3
clone size: -
D gene: TRBD2
V gene: TRBV9
CDR3 protein: CASSAPTGTSATDTQYF
CDR3 DNA: TGTGCCAGCAGCGCACCCACCGGGACTAGCGCCACAGATACGCAGTATTTT

J gene: TRBJ2-1
clone size: -
D gene: -
V gene: TRBV4-3
CDR3 protein: CASSLTGRPGPYNEQFF
CDR3 DNA: TGCGCCAGCAGCCTAACTGGAAGACCGGGACCCTACAATGAGCAGTTCTTC

J gene: TRBJ2-7
clone size: once
D gene: -
V gene: TRBV6-5
CDR3 protein: CASRRTILGEQYF
CDR3 DNA: TGTGCCAGCAGGCGGACTATCTTAGGGGAGCAGTACTTC

J gene: TRBJ2-2
clone size: -
D gene: -
V gene: TRBV7-9
CDR3 protein: CASSPSRGGELFF
CDR3 DNA: TGTGCCAGCAGCCCCTCTCGCGGCGGGGAGCTGTTTTTT

J gene: TRBJ1-3
clone size: -
D gene: -
V gene: TRBV6-1
CDR3 protein: CASSVGRISGNTIYF
CDR3 DNA: TGTGCCAGCAGCGTTGGACGGATCTCTGGAAACACCATATATTTT

J gene: TRBJ2-1
clone size: -
D gene: TRBD2
V gene: TRBV6-1
CDR3 protein: CASRPGLAGENEQFF
CDR3 DNA: TGTGCCAGCAGACCGGGACTAGCGGGAGAAAATGAGCAGTTCTTC

J gene: TRBJ1-4
clone size: -
D gene: -
V gene: TRBV4-1
CDR3 protein: CASSHIQVTSTNEKLFF
CDR3 DNA: TGCGCCAGCAGCCACATACAAGTAACATCAACTAATGAAAAACTGTTTTTT

J gene: TRBJ2-1
clone size: -
D gene: TRBD2
V gene: TRBV15
CDR3 protein: CATSSPVGTSGSGGYNEQFF
CDR3 DNA: TGTGCCACCAGCAGTCCAGTCGGGACTAGCGGGAGCGGGGGCTACAATGAGCAGTTCTTC

J gene: TRBJ2-1
clone size: -
D gene: -
V gene: TRBV19
CDR3 protein: CASSIPSSAGPHNEQFF
CDR3 DNA: TGTGCCAGTAGTATACCCTCATCGGCGGGGCCTCACAATGAGCAGTTCTTC

J gene: TRBJ2-1
clone size: -
D gene: TRBD1
V gene: TRBV9
CDR3 protein: CASSAPGTGHNEQFF
CDR3 DNA: TGTGCCAGCAGCGCCCCCGGGACAGGGCACAATGAGCAGTTCTTC

J gene: TRBJ2-7
clone size: -
D gene: -
V gene: TRBV13
CDR3 protein: CASTHRRSYEQYF
CDR3 DNA: TGTGCCAGCACCCATCGTAGATCCTACGAGCAGTACTTC

J gene: TRBJ2-1
clone size: -
D gene: -
V gene: TRBV11-3
CDR3 protein: CASSLEGQLAYNEQFF
CDR3 DNA: TGTGCCAGCAGCTTAGAAGGTCAGTTAGCCTACAATGAGCAGTTCTTC

J gene: TRBJ1-5
clone size: -
D gene: -
V gene: TRBV27
CDR3 protein: CASSAEQGSQPQHF
CDR3 DNA: TGTGCCAGCAGTGCAGAACAGGGAAGTCAGCCCCAGCATTTT

J gene: TRBJ2-4
clone size: -
D gene: -
V gene: TRBV4-3
CDR3 protein: CASSQRFGAKNIQYF
CDR3 DNA: TGCGCCAGCAGCCAAAGGTTTGGAGCCAAAAACATTCAGTACTTC

J gene: TRBJ2-7
clone size: -
D gene: TRBD2
V gene: TRBV4-1
CDR3 protein: CASSQVSGGTYEQYF
CDR3 DNA: TGCGCCAGCAGCCAAGTTTCGGGAGGGACCTACGAGCAGTACTTC

J gene: TRBJ2-1
clone size: -
D gene: -
V gene: TRBV29-1
CDR3 protein: CSVEDRGGYNEQFF
CDR3 DNA: TGCAGCGTTGAAGATCGGGGCGGGTACAATGAGCAGTTCTTC

J gene: TRBJ2-1
clone size: -
D gene: TRBD2
V gene: TRBV7-9
CDR3 protein: CASSSTGTSVYNEQFF
CDR3 DNA: TGTGCCAGCAGCTCTACCGGGACTAGCGTGTACAATGAGCAGTTCTTC

J gene: TRBJ2-7
clone size: -
D gene: -
V gene: TRBV28
CDR3 protein: CASSPQGQEQYF
CDR3 DNA: TGTGCCAGCAGCCCACAGGGTCAAGAGCAGTACTTC

J gene: TRBJ2-3
clone size: -
D gene: -
V gene: TRBV9
CDR3 protein: CASSVGYSTDTQYF
CDR3 DNA: TGTGCCAGCAGCGTAGGGTACAGCACAGATACGCAGTATTTT

J gene: TRBJ2-1
clone size: few
D gene: TRBD2
V gene: TRBV4-1
CDR3 protein: CASSHVLAGGGEQFF
CDR3 DNA: TGCGCCAGCAGCCATGTGCTAGCGGGAGGTGGGGAGCAGTTCTTC

J gene: TRBJ2-7
clone size: once
D gene: -
V gene: TRBV7-2
CDR3 protein: CASSSTSREQYF
CDR3 DNA: TGTGCCAGCAGCTCTACTAGCCGCGAGCAGTACTTC

J gene: TRBJ1-5
clone size: -
D gene: -
V gene: TRBV7-9
CDR3 protein: CASSLQGNDQPQHF
CDR3 DNA: TGTGCCAGCAGCTTACAGGGGAACGATCAGCCCCAGCATTTT

J gene: TRBJ2-5
clone size: -
D gene: TRBD1
V gene: TRBV27
CDR3 protein: CASSYRGLRETQYF
CDR3 DNA: TGTGCCAGCAGTTACAGGGGTCTGCGGGAGACCCAGTACTTC

J gene: TRBJ2-3
clone size: -
D gene: TRBD2
V gene: TRBV28
CDR3 protein: CASSPRGGLSDTQYF
CDR3 DNA: TGTGCCAGCAGCCCACGGGGGGGGCTCTCAGATACGCAGTATTTT

J gene: TRBJ2-2
clone size: -
D gene: TRBD2
V gene: TRBV4-3
CDR3 protein: CASSLAAGGGGELFF
CDR3 DNA: TGCGCCAGCAGCCTCGCAGCGGGAGGGGGCGGGGAGCTGTTTTTT

J gene: TRBJ2-4
clone size: -
D gene: -
V gene: TRBV9
CDR3 protein: CASSPSHGGNIQYF
CDR3 DNA: TGTGCCAGCAGCCCGTCCCACGGTGGCAACATTCAGTACTTC

J gene: TRBJ1-1
clone size: -
D gene: -
V gene: TRBV5-6
CDR3 protein: CASSLATEAFF
CDR3 DNA: TGTGCCAGCAGCTTAGCCACTGAAGCTTTCTTT

J gene: TRBJ1-2
clone size: -
D gene: TRBD1
V gene: TRBV5-6
CDR3 protein: CASSFGTDSDTF
CDR3 DNA: TGTGCCAGCAGCTTCGGGACAGACTCTGACACCTTC

J gene: TRBJ2-1
clone size: -
D gene: -
V gene: TRBV11-1
CDR3 protein: CASSPAWYEQFF
CDR3 DNA: TGTGCCAGCAGCCCGGCGTGGTATGAGCAGTTCTTC

J gene: TRBJ2-1
clone size: -
D gene: TRBD2
V gene: TRBV2
CDR3 protein: CASTKTLAGEPSGYNEQFF
CDR3 DNA: TGTGCCAGCACCAAAACACTAGCGGGAGAACCCTCGGGCTACAATGAGCAGTTCTTC

J gene: TRBJ2-1
clone size: -
D gene: TRBD2
V gene: TRBV5-4
CDR3 protein: CASSPGSNGRAPYNEQFF
CDR3 DNA: TGTGCCAGCAGCCCCGGAAGTAACGGGAGGGCCCCCTACAATGAGCAGTTCTTC

J gene: TRBJ2-7
clone size: -
D gene: -
V gene: TRBV28
CDR3 protein: CASSFRAGGSYEQYF
CDR3 DNA: TGTGCCAGCAGTTTTAGGGCAGGGGGGTCTTACGAGCAGTACTTC

J gene: TRBJ1-5
clone size: -
D gene: -
V gene: TRBV6-5
CDR3 protein: CASSWGENQPQHF
CDR3 DNA: TGTGCCAGCAGTTGGGGGGAAAATCAGCCCCAGCATTTT

J gene: TRBJ2-1
clone size: once
D gene: -
V gene: TRBV13
CDR3 protein: CASSSGPNYNEQFF
CDR3 DNA: TGTGCCAGCAGCTCGGGACCAAACTACAATGAGCAGTTCTTC

J gene: TRBJ1-5
clone size: -
D gene: -
V gene: TRBV30
CDR3 protein: CAWSEGQISNQPQHF
CDR3 DNA: TGTGCCTGGAGTGAGGGTCAGATTAGCAATCAGCCCCAGCATTTT

J gene: TRBJ2-3
clone size: -
D gene: -
V gene: TRBV28
CDR3 protein: CASSFGGSTDTQYF
CDR3 DNA: TGTGCCAGCAGTTTTGGAGGAAGCACAGATACGCAGTATTTT

J gene: TRBJ1-2
clone size: -
D gene: TRBD1
V gene: TRBV6-5
CDR3 protein: CASSYAHSQGAQGYTF
CDR3 DNA: TGTGCCAGCAGTTACGCCCATTCACAGGGGGCGCAAGGCTACACCTTC

J gene: TRBJ1-2
clone size: -
D gene: -
V gene: TRBV28
CDR3 protein: CASSYRLNYGYTF
CDR3 DNA: TGTGCCAGCAGTTACAGGCTTAACTATGGCTACACCTTC

J gene: TRBJ2-1
clone size: -
D gene: -
V gene: TRBV27
CDR3 protein: CATAQGYEQFF
CDR3 DNA: TGTGCCACCGCACAGGGCTATGAGCAGTTCTTC

J gene: TRBJ2-1
clone size: once
D gene: -
V gene: TRBV27
CDR3 protein: CASSFLGRAYELVEQFF
CDR3 DNA: TGTGCCAGCAGTTTCCTGGGACGGGCTTATGAATTGGTTGAGCAGTTCTTC

J gene: TRBJ2-7
clone size: once
D gene: -
V gene: TRBV28
CDR3 protein: CASSFSSSVNYEQYF
CDR3 DNA: TGTGCCAGCAGTTTTTCTTCTAGCGTGAACTACGAGCAGTACTTC

J gene: TRBJ2-1
clone size: -
D gene: -
V gene: TRBV5-6
CDR3 protein: CASSPVEGVKDYEQFF
CDR3 DNA: TGTGCCAGCAGCCCCGTTGAGGGAGTAAAGGACTATGAGCAGTTCTTC

J gene: TRBJ1-5
clone size: -
D gene: -
V gene: TRBV6-6
CDR3 protein: CASRPGANQPQHF
CDR3 DNA: TGTGCCAGCAGGCCGGGGGCTAATCAGCCCCAGCATTTT

J gene: TRBJ2-7
clone size: -
D gene: TRBD2
V gene: TRBV13
CDR3 protein: CASSSGTSGRAPSYEQYF
CDR3 DNA: TGTGCCAGCAGCTCGGGGACTAGCGGGAGGGCCCCGAGTTACGAGCAGTACTTC

J gene: TRBJ2-7
clone size: -
D gene: -
V gene: TRBV7-9
CDR3 protein: CASSLPRTHGTYEQYF
CDR3 DNA: TGTGCCAGCAGCCTACCGAGGACCCATGGCACCTACGAGCAGTACTTC

J gene: TRBJ2-6
clone size: -
D gene: TRBD1
V gene: TRBV7-3
CDR3 protein: CASSLTPIWDSGYSGANVLTF
CDR3 DNA: TGTGCCAGCAGCTTAACGCCGATCTGGGACAGCGGCTATTCTGGGGCCAACGTCCTGACTTTC